These 20 T cell receptor beta chains share one sample of origin, sequenced in a study of OX40 agonist ivuxolimab in advanced cancers. The method was immunoSEQ multiplex PCR; TCRdb's version includes in-frame clones alone and lacks a portion of them. The table records about 63,000 clones, approximately 88% of them present only once. Here the sequenced sample was CD4+ or CD8+ T cells sorted from blood, taken in a trial of the OX40 agonist ivuxolimab. Source of these receptors: an adult with an advanced solid tumor such as melanoma, head and neck, liver or kidney cancer.

This clone was observed a single time. CDR3 region: CASSLGRPPETQYF. The CDR3 DNA reads as TGTGCCAGCAGCCTAGGACGGCCCCCAGAGACCCAGTACTTC. This chain connects TRBV9 to TRBJ2-5; no clear D. This CDR3 contains 14 residues. V was pared by 4 bases and J by 4 bases, with 14 bases between. CDR1 is SGDLS and CDR2 is YYNGEE in the germline V gene.

This clone was counted between two and nine times. This chain joins TRBV2 and TRBJ1-5; the D gene is possibly TRBD1 (6 bases). Trimming took off 4 bases at V and 2 bases at J, with 12 bases between the two ends. The V gene's germline CDR1 is SNHLY and CDR2 FYNNEI. This CDR3 is 15 amino acids long. CDR3 sequence: CASSVNPGGNQPQHF. CDR3 nucleotide sequence: TGTGCCAGCAGTGTAAACCCAGGGGGCAATCAGCCCCAGCATTTT.

J is TRBJ2-7 and V is TRBV5-6; D may be TRBD2 (5 bases). This CDR3 is built from 12 residues. The V gene's germline CDR1 is SGHDT and CDR2 YYEEEE. V lost 5 bases and J 3 bases, leaving 9 bases between the germline ends. CDR3 sequence reads: CASSRGVYEQYF. The DNA for the CDR3 is TGTGCCAGCAGTCGGGGAGTCTACGAGCAGTACTTC.

This clone was recorded once. The genes are TRBV30 and TRBJ1-1; D gene ambiguous. There are 11 residues in the CDR3. V lost 4 bases, J lost 1 base, and 4 bases lay in between. Germline values: CDR1 GTSNPN, CDR2 SVGIG (reference sequence). CDR3 in DNA: TGTGCCTGGAAGGCGAACACTGAAGCTTTCTTT. The encoded protein is CAWKANTEAFF.

This clone was found once. This sequence joins TRBV5-4 and TRBJ1-1, with a possible D match to TRBD1 (5 bases). The CDR3 is made up of 15 amino acids. Looked up from germline, CDR1 is SGHNT and CDR2 is YYREEE (reference sequence). The V gene lost 2 bases and the J gene lost 0 bases, with 11 bases spanning the gap. CDR3 DNA sequence: TGTGCCAGCAGCTTACACCTGGGGCTGAACACTGAAGCTTTCTTT. Its protein is CASSLHLGLNTEAFF.

V is TRBV30 and J is TRBJ2-3; tentatively, D is TRBD1 (5 bases). This CDR3 region has 15 residues. Germline CDR1 is GTSNPN and CDR2 is SVGIG (reference sequence). Trimming shortened V by 0 bases and J by 4 bases, and 14 bases separated the two germline ends. This chain's CDR3 is CAWSVRTTRADTQYF. The CDR3 DNA is TGTGCCTGGAGTGTAAGGACAACCCGGGCAGATACGCAGTATTTT.

There are a few counts of this clone. This chain connects TRBV2 to TRBJ2-3; 7 bases map to TRBD1. Germline CDR1 reads SNHLY; CDR2 reads FYNNEI. V lost 7 bases and J lost 3; bases outside the gene matches: 4. The CDR3 has 13 amino acids. CDR3 coding DNA: TGTGCCAGCAAAAGGGGGCCAACAGATACGCAGTATTTT. It translates to CASKRGPTDTQYF.

The chain employs TRBV5-6 and TRBJ2-1; TRBD2 matches 12 bases. The length of the CDR3 is 17 residues. Germline trimming cut 4 bases from V and 6 bases from J; bases unmatched to any gene: 11. From germline, CDR1 is SGHDT and CDR2 YYEEEE. The CDR3 sequence is CASSQELLAGGVNEQFF. CDR3 nucleotide sequence: TGTGCCAGCAGCCAAGAACTTCTAGCGGGAGGGGTCAATGAGCAGTTCTTC.

The V gene is TRBV28, the J gene TRBJ1-5; 7 nucleotides match TRBD1. V shed 5 bases, J shed 5 bases, and the junction held 12 bases outside the gene matches. Germline V CDR1 and CDR2: MDHEN, SYDVKM. This CDR3 spans 16 amino acids. The CDR3 here is CASSRSSGGWHQPQHF. CDR3 DNA: TGTGCCAGCAGTCGAAGCTCAGGGGGTTGGCATCAGCCCCAGCATTTT.

The V call is TRBV21-1, the J call TRBJ2-7; the table's D gene call, TRBD1, was not cross checked with the DNA. TRBV21-1 is flagged as a pseudogene. The CDR3 consists of 17 residues. CDR3 protein: CASSPRDRAPLASEQYF. The DNA of the CDR3 is TGTGCCAGCAGCCCACGGGACAGGGCCCCCTTAGCCTCCGAGCAGTACTTC.

The J gene is TRBJ2-3, the V gene TRBV10-3; D is unclear. CDR3 length equals 15 residues. Germline loops: CDR1 ENHRY, CDR2 SYGVKD. V lost 2 bases and J lost 1, with 10 bases in between. The CDR3 is CAISEPHRGTDTQYF. The CDR3 coding sequence is TGTGCCATCAGTGAGCCCCATAGGGGCACAGATACGCAGTATTTT.

This clone was counted once. The chain uses TRBV5-5 and TRBJ2-7; TRBD1 agrees at 9 bases. The V gene's germline CDR1 is SGHKS and CDR2 YYEKEE (reference sequence). The CDR3 has 14 amino acids. J lost 3 bases, V lost 4 bases, and 5 bases had no gene match. The CDR3 DNA reads as TGTGCCAGCAGCCCGGGACAGGGAGTCTACGAGCAGTACTTC. It is translated as CASSPGQGVYEQYF. Using reference TRBV5-5 and TRBJ2-7 for the parts outside the CDR3, the full variable domain is DAGVTQSPTHLIKTRGQQVTLRCSPISGHKSVSWYQQVLGQGPQFIFQYYEKEERGRGNFPDRFSARQFPNYSSELNVNALLLGDSALYLCASSPGQGVYEQYFGPGTRLTVT.

This sequence joins TRBV19 and TRBJ1-5; 7 positions agree with TRBD1. The junction had 3 bases not matched to a gene; V was cut back by 3 bases and J by 4 bases. The CDR3 spans 14 residues. Germline V CDR1 and CDR2: LNHDA, SQIVND (reference sequence). The CDR3 region is CASSIGTVNQPQHF. Written as DNA, the CDR3 is TGTGCCAGTAGTATCGGGACAGTAAATCAGCCCCAGCATTTT.

The rearrangement uses TRBV6-5 and TRBJ2-7; D is possibly TRBD1 (6 bases). V lost 5 bases, J lost 3 bases, and 17 bases lay in between. This CDR3 region has 15 residues. Germline V gene lookup returns CDR1 MNHEY and CDR2 SVGAGI. CDR3 residues: CASSNGQNTRYEQYF. DNA for the CDR3: TGTGCCAGCAGTAACGGACAGAATACCCGCTACGAGCAGTACTTC.

The V call is TRBV5-1, the J call TRBJ2-7; maybe TRBD1 (6 bases). The V end lost 0 bases, the J end lost 0 bases, and 10 bases lay between the germline ends. The CDR3 consists of 15 residues. Germline V gives CDR1 SGHRS, CDR2 YFSETQ. The CDR3 is CASSLGSGASYEQYF. Here the CDR3 DNA reads TGCGCCAGCAGCTTGGGTTCAGGGGCCTCCTACGAGCAGTACTTC.

The chain is built from TRBV2 and TRBJ2-3; TRBD2 might be the D (6 bases). Trimming took off 6 bases at V and 2 bases at J, with 12 bases between the two ends. Germline CDR1 SNHLY, CDR2 FYNNEI. The CDR3 has 14 amino acids. The CDR3 DNA is TGTGCCAGCAGCTATAGCGGTTCCACAGATACGCAGTATTTT. Its translation: CASSYSGSTDTQYF.

The J gene is TRBJ2-1, the V gene TRBV18; no definite D call. The germline V gene encodes CDR1 KGHSH and CDR2 LQKENI. The CDR3 loop spans 13 amino acids. Deletions cut 1 base from V and 5 bases from J, with 6 bases between. Written as DNA, the CDR3 is TGTGCCAGCTCACCACGCAGAAACAATGAGCAGTTCTTC. Amino acid sequence: CASSPRRNNEQFF.

The chain joins TRBV28 to TRBJ2-2; D unclear. The ends were cut back, 8 bases at V and 6 bases at J, with 10 bases in the middle. The germline CDR1 and CDR2 sequences are MDHEN and SYDVKM. The CDR3 extends over 12 amino acids. The CDR3 sequence: CASGLQSGELFF. As DNA, the CDR3 is TGTGCCAGCGGATTACAGTCCGGGGAGCTGTTTTTT.

A few counts support this clone. The chain links TRBV30 to TRBJ2-7; D is undetermined. The CDR3 sequence is 11 residues long. The V gene's germline CDR1 is GTSNPN and CDR2 SVGIG (reference sequence). The V end was cut by 5 bases, the J end by 2 bases, with 7 bases between. The CDR3 DNA sequence: TGTGCCTGGGGACGGACCTACGAGCAGTACTTC. Translated, it gives CAWGRTYEQYF.

The chain combines TRBV18 with TRBJ1-3; no clear D. The CDR3 length is 15 residues. Deletions cut 1 base from V and 0 bases from J, with 7 bases between. Germline CDR1 and CDR2: KGHSH and LQKENI. CDR3 protein: CASSPRMSSGNTIYF. The CDR3 bases are TGTGCCAGCTCACCACGTATGAGCTCTGGAAACACCATATATTTT. Supplemented by reference TRBV18 and TRBJ1-3, the full variable domain reads NAGVMQNPRHLVRRRGQEARLRCSPMKGHSHVYWYRQLPEEGLKFMVYLQKENIIDESGMPKERFSAEFPKEGPSILRIQQVVRGDSAAYFCASSPRMSSGNTIYFGEGSWLTVV.